Reported below is one TCR beta chain. Its antigen remains unidentified. This record comes from a study of T cells in Graves' hyperthyroidism and ophthalmopathy. Overall study context: The initial diagnosis was the point when peripheral blood was collected, ahead of any treatment. Notes on the study in general: Stable hyperthyroidism was told apart from ophthalmopathy by a model built on 13 V-J features.

Absent ophthalmopathy progression within 18 months defined stable Graves' hyperthyroidism. RNA transcripts yielded amplified TCR beta CDR3 regions. Initially, a first-round RT-PCR of the TCR CDR3 employed the HTBI primer set. A single record per CDR3 protein comes from TCRdb applying MiXCR to the multiplex PCR reads. The sample lists hundreds of thousands of distinct CDR3 sequences; over 35% were seen once. The germline V gene has CDR1 MNHNY and CDR2 SVGAGI (reference sequence). The V and J ends lost 4 bases and 0 bases respectively, with 15 bases between them. CDR3 length equals 16 residues. Sequenced material: blood. The clonotype comes from a man aged 18 to 29 with Graves' hyperthyroidism. The chain recombines TRBV6-6 with TRBJ1-1; D is ambiguous. The DNA for the CDR3 is TGTGCCAGCAGTTGGACCATGGACGGTATGAACACTGAAGCTTTCTTT. Protein: CASSWTMDGMNTEAFF.